This entry lists 3 T cell receptor beta chains sequenced from one sample in a study of T cell repertoires in ileal Crohn's disease. This table comes from immunoSEQ multiplex PCR, and its TCRdb copy is limited to in-frame clones, with some not included. The sample shows more than 11,000 clones, about 85% of them seen only once. Source material: ileal tissue. All receptors derive from an adult with Crohn's disease.

The chain employs TRBV2 and TRBJ1-5; TRBD1 agrees at 11 bases. This CDR3 is 13 amino acids long. Trimming removed 6 bases from V and 6 bases from J; junction bases left unmatched: 1. Per germline, CDR1 SNHLY and CDR2 FYNNEI. The CDR3 protein is CASRDRGLQPQHF. Here the CDR3 DNA reads TGTGCCAGCAGGGACAGGGGGCTTCAGCCCCAGCATTTT.

CDR3 sequence (DNA): TGTGCCAGCAGCATCACTAGCGGGGGGTTCACAGATACGCAGTATTTT. It translates to CASSITSGGFTDTQYF. The chain has TRBV11-2 and TRBJ2-3; 12 bases align to TRBD2. CDR1 and CDR2 (germline): SGHAT, FQNNGV. J lost 2 bases, V lost 5 bases, and 5 bases had no gene match. This CDR3 spans 16 amino acids.

The chain combines TRBV29-1 with TRBJ2-4; D is undetermined. Germline assignment: CDR1 SQVTM and CDR2 ANQGSEA. With 4 bases removed from V and 2 bases from J, the gap between germline ends came to 6 bases. This CDR3 has 12 residues. The CDR3 nucleotides are TGCAGCGTTGGGAGATCCAAAAACATTCAGTACTTC. Protein: CSVGRSKNIQYF.